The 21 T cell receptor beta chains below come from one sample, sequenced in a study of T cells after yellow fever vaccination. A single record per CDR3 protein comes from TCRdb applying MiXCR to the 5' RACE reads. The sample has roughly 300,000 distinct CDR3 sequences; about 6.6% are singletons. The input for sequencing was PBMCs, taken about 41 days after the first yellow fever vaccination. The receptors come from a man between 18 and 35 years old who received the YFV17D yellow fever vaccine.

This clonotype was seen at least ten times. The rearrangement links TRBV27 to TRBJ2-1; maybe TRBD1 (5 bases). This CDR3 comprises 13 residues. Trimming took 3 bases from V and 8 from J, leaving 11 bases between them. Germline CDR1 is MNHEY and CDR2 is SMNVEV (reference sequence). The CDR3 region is CASSFHRSHEQFF. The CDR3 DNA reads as TGTGCCAGCAGTTTCCACAGGAGCCATGAGCAGTTCTTC.

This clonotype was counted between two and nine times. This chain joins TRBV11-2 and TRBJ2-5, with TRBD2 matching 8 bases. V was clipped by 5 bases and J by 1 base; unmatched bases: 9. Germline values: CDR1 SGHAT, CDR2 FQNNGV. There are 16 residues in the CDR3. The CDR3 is CASSPDLRGVQETQYF. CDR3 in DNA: TGTGCCAGCAGCCCGGACTTGCGGGGGGTCCAAGAGACCCAGTACTTC.

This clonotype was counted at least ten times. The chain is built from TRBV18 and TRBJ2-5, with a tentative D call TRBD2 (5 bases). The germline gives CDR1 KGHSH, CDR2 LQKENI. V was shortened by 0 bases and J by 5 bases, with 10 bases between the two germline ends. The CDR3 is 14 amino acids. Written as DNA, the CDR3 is TGTGCCAGCTCACCACCGGCTAGCTATGAGACCCAGTACTTC. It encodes CASSPPASYETQYF.

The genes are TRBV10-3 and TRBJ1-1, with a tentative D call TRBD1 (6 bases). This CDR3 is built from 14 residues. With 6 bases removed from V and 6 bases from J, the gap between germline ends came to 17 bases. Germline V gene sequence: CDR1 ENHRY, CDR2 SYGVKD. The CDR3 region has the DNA TGTGCCATCAGGGAGACAGGTGGTTTTCCTGAAGCTTTCTTT. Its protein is CAIRETGGFPEAFF.

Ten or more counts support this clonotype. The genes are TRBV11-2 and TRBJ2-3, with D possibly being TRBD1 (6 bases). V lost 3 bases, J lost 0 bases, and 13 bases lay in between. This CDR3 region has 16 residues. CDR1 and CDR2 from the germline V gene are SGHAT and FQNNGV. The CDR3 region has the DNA TGTGCCAGCAGCTTCAGGGGAAGAACTAGCACAGATACGCAGTATTTT. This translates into CASSFRGRTSTDTQYF.

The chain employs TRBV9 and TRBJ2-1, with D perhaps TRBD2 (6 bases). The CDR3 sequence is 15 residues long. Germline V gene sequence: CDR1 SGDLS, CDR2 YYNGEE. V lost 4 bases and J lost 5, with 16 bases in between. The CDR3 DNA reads TGTGCCAGCAGCATCCATGCCGGGAGCGACAATGAGCAGTTCTTC. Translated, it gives CASSIHAGSDNEQFF.

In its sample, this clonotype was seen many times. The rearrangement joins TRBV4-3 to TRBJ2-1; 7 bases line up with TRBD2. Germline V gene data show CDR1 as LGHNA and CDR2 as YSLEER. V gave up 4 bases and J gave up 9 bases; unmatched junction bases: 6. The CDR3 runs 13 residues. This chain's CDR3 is CASSRNPGGEQFF. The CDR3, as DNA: TGCGCCAGCAGCCGAAACCCGGGGGGTGAGCAGTTCTTC.

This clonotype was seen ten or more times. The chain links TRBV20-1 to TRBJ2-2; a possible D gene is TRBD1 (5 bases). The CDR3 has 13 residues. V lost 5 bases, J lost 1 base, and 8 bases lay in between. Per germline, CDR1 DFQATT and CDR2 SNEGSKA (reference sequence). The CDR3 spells CSAVGQNTGELFF. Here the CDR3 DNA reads TGCAGTGCTGTAGGACAGAACACCGGGGAGCTGTTTTTT.

The CDR3 sequence: CASSLDPSRSNQPQHF. DNA of the CDR3: TGTGCCAGCAGCTTAGATCCATCCAGGTCCAATCAGCCCCAGCATTTT. This chain uses TRBV11-3 with TRBJ1-5; D ambiguous. Germline V gene data show CDR1 as SGHNT and CDR2 as YENEEA. There are 16 residues in the CDR3. V lost 0 bases and J lost 3, with 12 bases in between.

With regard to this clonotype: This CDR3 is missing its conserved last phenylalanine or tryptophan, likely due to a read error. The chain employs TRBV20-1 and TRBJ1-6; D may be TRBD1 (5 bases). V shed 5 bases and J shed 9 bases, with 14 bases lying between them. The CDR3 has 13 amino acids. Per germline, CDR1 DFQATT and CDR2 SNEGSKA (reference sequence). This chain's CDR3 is CSAHQGIFSPLHS. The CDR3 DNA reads TGCAGTGCTCACCAGGGTATTTTTTCACCCCTCCACTCT.

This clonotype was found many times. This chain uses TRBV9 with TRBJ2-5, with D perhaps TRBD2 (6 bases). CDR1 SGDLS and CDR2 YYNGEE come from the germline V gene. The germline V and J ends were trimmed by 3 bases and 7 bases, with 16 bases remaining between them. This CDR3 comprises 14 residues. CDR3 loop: CASSAAGVRGTQYF. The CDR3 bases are TGTGCCAGCAGCGCGGCTGGGGTGCGGGGGACCCAGTACTTC.

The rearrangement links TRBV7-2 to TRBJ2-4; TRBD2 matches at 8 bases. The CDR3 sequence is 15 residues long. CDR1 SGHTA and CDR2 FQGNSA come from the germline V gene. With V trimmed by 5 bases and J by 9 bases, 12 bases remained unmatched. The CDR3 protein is CASSTPAGVRGIQYF. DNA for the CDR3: TGTGCCAGCAGCACCCCAGCGGGGGTTCGGGGCATTCAGTACTTC. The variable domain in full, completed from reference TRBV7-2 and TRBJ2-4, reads GAGVSQSPSNKVTEKGKDVELRCDPISGHTALYWYRQSLGQGLEFLIYFQGNSAPDKSGLPSDRFSAERTGGSVSTLTIQRTQQEDSAVYLCASSTPAGVRGIQYFGAGTRLSVL.

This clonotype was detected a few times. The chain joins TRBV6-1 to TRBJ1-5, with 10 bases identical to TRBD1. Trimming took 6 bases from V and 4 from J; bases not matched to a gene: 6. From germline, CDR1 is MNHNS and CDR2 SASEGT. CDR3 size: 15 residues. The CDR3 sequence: CASRGPGQGNQPQHF. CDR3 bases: TGTGCCAGCAGGGGACCGGGACAGGGGAATCAGCCCCAGCATTTT.

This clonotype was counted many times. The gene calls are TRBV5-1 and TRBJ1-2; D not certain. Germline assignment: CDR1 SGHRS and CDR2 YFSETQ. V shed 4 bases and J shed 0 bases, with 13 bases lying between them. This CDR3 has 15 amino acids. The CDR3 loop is CASSADGFSNYGYTF. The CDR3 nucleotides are TGCGCCAGCAGCGCGGACGGATTTTCTAACTATGGCTACACCTTC.

CDR3 residues: CASSLERGRYTEAFF. DNA of the CDR3: TGTGCCAGCAGCTTAGAGCGCGGGCGGTACACTGAAGCTTTCTTT. This sequence joins TRBV11-2 and TRBJ1-1; D unresolved. CDR1 and CDR2 from the germline V gene are SGHAT and FQNNGV. V was shortened by 0 bases and J by 3 bases, with 11 bases between the two germline ends. The CDR3 runs to 15 residues.

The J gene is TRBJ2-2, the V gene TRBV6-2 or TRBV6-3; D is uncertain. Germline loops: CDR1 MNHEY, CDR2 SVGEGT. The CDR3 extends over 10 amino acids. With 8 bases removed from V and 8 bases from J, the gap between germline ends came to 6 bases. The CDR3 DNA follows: TGTGCCAGCGAGGCGGGGGAGCTGTTTTTT. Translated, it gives CASEAGELFF.

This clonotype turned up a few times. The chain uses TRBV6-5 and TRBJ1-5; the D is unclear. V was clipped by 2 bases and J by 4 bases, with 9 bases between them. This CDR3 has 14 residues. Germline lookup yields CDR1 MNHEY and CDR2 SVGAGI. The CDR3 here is CASSYRPANQPQHF. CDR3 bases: TGTGCCAGCAGTTACCGGCCAGCTAATCAGCCCCAGCATTTT.

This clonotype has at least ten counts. CDR3 DNA sequence: TGTGCCAGCAGCCCGTATGGGGGCAGCGGCTACACCTTC. Amino acids: CASSPYGGSGYTF. V is TRBV4-2 and J is TRBJ1-2; maybe TRBD1 (6 bases). V was cut by 4 bases and J by 8 bases, with 14 bases left in between. CDR3 length: 13 amino acids. Germline assignment: CDR1 LGHNA and CDR2 YNFKEQ.

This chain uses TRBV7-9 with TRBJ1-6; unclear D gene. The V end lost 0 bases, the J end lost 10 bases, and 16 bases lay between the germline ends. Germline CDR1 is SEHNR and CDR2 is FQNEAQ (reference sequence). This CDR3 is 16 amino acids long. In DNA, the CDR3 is TGTGCCAGCAGCTTAGCGCTCCTAGGCATGGGATCACCCCTCCACTTT. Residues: CASSLALLGMGSPLHF. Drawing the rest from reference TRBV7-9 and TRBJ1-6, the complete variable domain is DTGVSQNPRHKITKRGQNVTFRCDPISEHNRLYWYRQTLGQGPEFLTYFQNEAQLEKSRLLSDRFSAERPKGSFSTLEIQRTEQGDSAMYLCASSLALLGMGSPLHFGNGTRLTVT.

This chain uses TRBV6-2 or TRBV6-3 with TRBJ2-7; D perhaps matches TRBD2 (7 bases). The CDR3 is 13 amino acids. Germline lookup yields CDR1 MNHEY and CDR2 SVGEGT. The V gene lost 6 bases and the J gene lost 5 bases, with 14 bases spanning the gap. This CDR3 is CASSPGGRNEQYF. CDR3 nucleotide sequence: TGTGCCAGCAGCCCGGGGGGCCGGAACGAGCAGTACTTC.

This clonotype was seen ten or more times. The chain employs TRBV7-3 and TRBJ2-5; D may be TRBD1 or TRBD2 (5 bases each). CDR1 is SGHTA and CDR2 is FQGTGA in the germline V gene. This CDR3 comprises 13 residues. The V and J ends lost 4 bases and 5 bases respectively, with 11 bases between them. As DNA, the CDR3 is TGTGCCAGCAGCTCCTACTGGGGGGAGACCCAGTACTTC. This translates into CASSSYWGETQYF.